The TCR beta chain under discussion was sequenced for a study of blood T cell repertoires in COVID-19. In the original processing: Amplification with reference gene primers provided the estimates of nucleated cell counts. The table came from immunoSEQ multiplex PCR; TCRdb's copy has only in-frame clones and leaves some out. V and J calls plus clone size are reproduced from that table; the DNA served to infer D and trimming. The sample shows about 30,000 clones, more than 75% of them seen only once. Trimming pared 5 bases from V and 10 bases from J, leaving 9 bases between. This CDR3 spans 11 amino acids. CDR1 is SGHAT and CDR2 is FQNNGV in the germline V gene.

This receptor was taken from a human donor in a cohort sampled during active COVID-19. The donor label of this sample is uncertain. The chain links TRBV11-2 to TRBJ2-1; D ambiguous. The sequenced sample was peripheral blood. In DNA, the CDR3 is TGTGCCAGCAGCGGTGCAGGCGAGCAGTTCTTC. This encodes CASSGAGEQFF.